The entry below describes one T cell receptor beta chain. This specimen comes from a study of blood T cell repertoires in COVID-19. Here immunoSEQ multiplex PCR was the method, and the copy in TCRdb shows in-frame clones only, minus some. The sample shows 300,000 to 400,000 clones, 87% of them seen only once. Germline V gene lookup returns CDR1 LGHNA and CDR2 YNFKEQ. The CDR3 has 18 amino acids. V shed 0 bases, J shed 2 bases, and the junction held 11 bases outside the gene matches. The rearrangement uses TRBV4-2 and TRBJ1-2, with 8 bases matching TRBD1. The sequenced sample consisted of peripheral blood. The source of this sequence is a woman aged 45-59 years with COVID-19, enrolled during active disease. CDR3 bases: TGTGCCAGCAGCCAAGAGGGGTCAGGGGGCATTGGGAACTATGGCTACACCTTC. Its translation: CASSQEGSGGIGNYGYTF.